This TCR beta chain was obtained from a study of blood T cells in healthy people across ages. Overall study findings and caveats: Estimates drawn from one million T cells were deemed to understate diversity.

Donors were systemically healthy Caucasian individuals from Russia aged about 6 to 90 years. Staff drew 9 to 10 milliliters of peripheral blood from each donor. Through a sample-barcoded 5' primer and a J-beta primer mix, a second PCR was run for 7 to 11 cycles. A 12-random-nucleotide template-switch adaptor tagged each cDNA molecule. TCRdb fed the 5' RACE reads into MiXCR, producing one record per CDR3 protein. The sample lists 1.5 million to 2 million distinct CDR3 sequences, about two fifths occurring once. The germline V gene has CDR1 LGHNA and CDR2 YSLEER. There are 15 residues in the CDR3. This clonotype appeared many times. Its target is unknown. At one boundary the junction diverges from the germline segment, which might be a read error.

This TCR derives from a human donor in good health. The sample was blood. The rearrangement joins TRBV4-3 to TRBJ2-3; possible D gene TRBD2, 5 bases. As DNA, the CDR3 is TGTGCCAGCAGCTTAGGGAGAGCTAGCACAGATACGCAGTATTTT. This gives the protein CASSLGRASTDTQYF.